Sequencing of this TCR beta chain was carried out in a study of CD8+ T cells in alopecia areata. RNA extraction and reverse transcription yielded cDNA as sequencing template. Using immunoSEQ multiplex PCR, the repertoire was profiled, and TCRdb retains in-frame clones only, with some absent. The sample has 160,000 or so clones, approximately 65% seen once. Stated treatment: oral pan-JAK inhibitor, 5-10 mg twice daily. The germline gives CDR1 SEHNR, CDR2 FQNEAQ (reference sequence). This CDR3 is built from 15 residues. The V and J ends lost 0 bases and 3 bases respectively, with 8 bases between them. This material consisted of CD4+ T cells sorted from blood, taken at week 4, from a patient treated with tofacitinib. This chain joins TRBV7-9 and TRBJ2-2; maybe TRBD2 (6 bases). The sequence derives from a human donor with alopecia areata. DNA for the CDR3: TGTGCCAGCAGCTTAGCCGGGAGAGACACCGGGGAGCTGTTTTTT. This encodes CASSLAGRDTGELFF.